The 4 T cell receptor beta chains in this list originate from one sample, sequenced in a study of blood T cell repertoires in COVID-19. The assay was immunoSEQ multiplex PCR, and TCRdb's table has in-frame clones only and misses some. The sample contains approximately 390,000 clones, about 86% of which appear only once. The sequencing sample was made of PBMCs or T cells enriched from blood (not recorded which). Receptors were obtained from a woman between 45 and 65 years old who had recovered from COVID-19.

This clone was counted a single time. The chain combines TRBV11-1 with TRBJ1-6; D remains ambiguous. In germline, CDR1 is SGHAT, CDR2 FQDESV (reference sequence). V gave up 8 bases and J gave up 8 bases, with 13 bases separating them. CDR3 length: 13 amino acids. The CDR3 here is CASSGFLDSPLHF. CDR3 in DNA: TGTGCCAGCTCCGGGTTCCTGGATTCACCCCTCCACTTT.

The chain recombines TRBV13 with TRBJ2-2; possibly TRBD2 for D (6 bases). The CDR3 contains 14 residues. Trimming took 6 bases from V and 5 from J, leaving 13 bases between them. Germline lookup yields CDR1 PRHDT and CDR2 FYEKMQ (reference sequence). The DNA of the CDR3 is TGTGCCAGCAGTTCTAGCGAGGAAACCGGGGAGCTGTTTTTT. This sequence encodes CASSSSEETGELFF.

This clone was picked up a small number of times. This chain uses TRBV12-3 or TRBV12-4 with TRBJ1-6; D gene unclear. The CDR3 length is 13 residues. With 7 bases removed from V and 7 bases from J, the gap between germline ends came to 11 bases. CDR3 coding DNA: TGTGCCAGCACTAGCCAGCCCAATTCACCCCTCCACTTT. It is translated as CASTSQPNSPLHF.

Turning to this clone: The junction does not match germline at one end; this may be a read error. The chain couples TRBV6-2 or TRBV6-3 to TRBJ1-1, with 8 bases identical to TRBD1. Germline CDR1 is MNHEY and CDR2 is SVGEGT. The CDR3 is 12 residues long. The CDR3 DNA is TGTGCCAGCAGTTTGGGGACAGGCCCCCCTGTCTTT. This codes for CASSLGTGPPVF.